This T cell receptor beta chain was documented in a study of blood T cell repertoires in COVID-19. For the study at large: COVID-19 samples from acute and convalescent phases originated in the United States, Italy and Spain. T cells, B-cell-depleted T cells, or PBMCs supplied cDNA or gDNA.

Methods used by the authors: Estimates of nucleated cell counts were drawn from the amplification of reference gene primers. Clones were sequenced by immunoSEQ multiplex PCR, and TCRdb holds only the in-frame ones, with some missing. The V and J calls and the clone size are those of that table, but D and trimming were determined from the DNA. The table lists over 250,000 clones, 70% to 90% of them singletons, with approximately 11% in the top ten. Germline CDR1 PRHDT, CDR2 FYEKMQ (reference sequence). This CDR3 is 14 amino acids long. Trimming pared 5 bases from V and 1 base from J, leaving 11 bases between.

This sequence originates from a woman aged 70-85 years with acute or convalescent COVID-19. Source material: peripheral blood. The chain links TRBV13 to TRBJ1-1; no clear D gene. The CDR3 reads CASSPHGGNTEAFF. For the CDR3, the DNA is TGTGCCAGCAGCCCGCACGGCGGGAACACTGAAGCTTTCTTT.